A selection of T cell receptor beta chains follows, all from one sample in a study of PD-1 blockade in mismatch repair-deficient tumors. Libraries were prepared by immunoSEQ multiplex PCR; TCRdb keeps only in-frame clonotypes and omits some of them. The sample holds 35,000 to 40,000 clones; about four fifths are singletons and the top ten take over 20%. The source was peripheral blood, collected 4 weeks after starting pembrolizumab. All receptors derive from an adult with mismatch repair-deficient cancer. The CDR3 runs from the conserved cysteine through the conserved F or W. The D gene is left open where the match is weak. Expanded clones are given a class, and other clones once, few, many or no size at all.

>TRBJ2-1|14|-|TRBV11-2|-
TGTGCCAGCAGCTTAGATCTGGGGAGCCATGAGCAGTTCTTC
CASSLDLGSHEQFF
>TRBJ2-3|15|-|TRBV6-1|-
TGTGCCAGCAGTGAAATGGGACTCCACACAGATACGCAGTATTTT
CASSEMGLHTDTQYF
>TRBJ2-1|16|-|TRBV19|-
TGTGCCAGTAGTATATTCGGATGGAGCTCCTACAATGAGCAGTTCTTC
CASSIFGWSSYNEQFF
>TRBJ2-2|16|-|TRBV6-5|-
TGTGCCAGCAGTTACTTGGGGTCGGTGTACACCGGGGAGCTGTTTTTT
CASSYLGSVYTGELFF
>TRBJ1-3|13|-|TRBV11-2|-
TGTGCCAGCAGCTTAAGAGTTGGAAACACCATATATTTT
CASSLRVGNTIYF
>TRBJ1-4|14|TRBD1|TRBV7-2|-
TGTGCCAGCAGCATACCTCAGGGGGGTGAAAAACTGTTTTTT
CASSIPQGGEKLFF
>TRBJ2-7|15|-|TRBV4-3|-
TGCGCCAGCAGCCAAGAAGAGGGAGGCCCCTACGAGCAGTACTTC
CASSQEEGGPYEQYF
>TRBJ1-2|14|TRBD1|TRBV6-1|-
TGTGCCAGCAGTGAGGGACAGGGGGGATATGGCTACACCTTC
CASSEGQGGYGYTF
>TRBJ1-2|15|TRBD1|TRBV28|-
TGTGCCAGCAGTTTAAGGGACAGGCGTCACTATGGCTACACCTTC
CASSLRDRRHYGYTF
>TRBJ2-5|15|TRBD1|TRBV5-6|-
TGTGCCAGCAGCCCGGAGACAGGGTGGGAAGAGACCCAGTACTTC
CASSPETGWEETQYF
>TRBJ2-3|14|TRBD2|TRBV7-2|-
TGTGCCAGCAGCTTAACTAGCGCGCCAGATACGCAGTATTTT
CASSLTSAPDTQYF
>TRBJ2-7|16|-|TRBV9|-
TGTGCCAGCAGCGTACAGGGCGGGGGCAGCCCCTACGAGCAGTACTTC
CASSVQGGGSPYEQYF
>TRBJ2-1|15|-|TRBV7-9|-
TGTGCCAGCAGCTTAATAGACAGATGGGACAATGAGCAGTTCTTC
CASSLIDRWDNEQFF
>TRBJ2-1|15|TRBD2|TRBV6-4|-
TGTGCCAGCAGTGACGGACTAGCGGGCTACAATGAGCAGTTCTTC
CASSDGLAGYNEQFF
>TRBJ1-5|13|-|TRBV18|-
TGTGCCAGCTCACCCCACGATAATCAGCCCCAGCATTTT
CASSPHDNQPQHF
>TRBJ2-1|17|TRBD2|TRBV6-1|many
TGTGCCAGCAGGGAATTCGGGACTAGCGTCTCCTACAATGAGCAGTTCTTC
CASREFGTSVSYNEQFF
>TRBJ2-4|18|-|TRBV9|-
TGTGCCAGCAGCGTAGGTAAAGGGGGTGGTCTAGCCAAAAACATTCAGTACTTC
CASSVGKGGGLAKNIQYF
>TRBJ2-7|16|TRBD2|TRBV18|-
TGTGCCAGCTCACCAGGAGTAGCGGGAGGTCCCCACGAGCAGTACTTC
CASSPGVAGGPHEQYF
>TRBJ2-5|15|TRBD1|TRBV5-8|-
TGTGCCAGCAGTTCGGGACAGGGCAATCAAGAGACCCAGTACTTC
CASSSGQGNQETQYF
>TRBJ2-1|16|TRBD2|TRBV15|-
TGTGCCACCTCCCGCGAACTGGTAGCGGGGGACAATGAGCAGTTCTTC
CATSRELVAGDNEQFF
>TRBJ2-7|15|-|TRBV6-6|-
TGTGCCAGCGGCAGAAGGACAGCCCCTTTGTACGAGCAGTACTTC
CASGRRTAPLYEQYF
>TRBJ1-2|9|-|TRBV21-1|-
TGTGCCAGCAGCAAAGACGACACCTTC
CASSKDDTF
>TRBJ1-5|15|TRBD1|TRBV7-9|-
TGTGCCAGCAGCTTAGATTTGGACAGGGTTCAGCCCCAGCATTTT
CASSLDLDRVQPQHF
>TRBJ2-7|16|-|TRBV18|-
TGTGCCAGCTCACCGGGGAGAGCCACAGACAGCTACGAGCAGTACTTC
CASSPGRATDSYEQYF
>TRBJ2-3|16|-|TRBV10-1|-
TGCGCCAGCAGTGAGGACGGAACCCTTAGTGGAGATACGCAGTATTTT
CASSEDGTLSGDTQYF